The 5 T cell receptor beta chains given below trace back to one sample, sequenced in a study of cytotoxic CD8 clonotypes in ibrutinib-treated CLL (dated by TCRdb to about 2021). Receptor libraries were prepared by the immunoSEQ multiplex PCR assay. In TCRdb, the immuneACCESS table is reduced to in-frame sequences with V and J assigned. These tables do not hold every clone; where another copy was compared, an unresolved V gene accounts for under half, and the others remain unexplained. The sample yields 150,000 to 200,000 clones; 70% to 90% were counted once. The ten largest clones add up to roughly 3% of the sample. The sample's time point label is to be understood as: progressive disease on ibrutinib. Material: PBMCs, obtained at disease progression, from a patient treated with ibrutinib. Receptors originate from a human donor with chronic lymphocytic leukemia.

The rearrangement links TRBV5-6 to TRBJ1-2; a possible D gene is TRBD1 (5 bases). Germline CDR1 reads SGHDT; CDR2 reads YYEEEE. With 1 base removed from V and 0 bases from J, the gap between germline ends came to 7 bases. The CDR3 has 14 amino acids. The CDR3 spells CASSLHRTNYGYTF. In DNA form, the CDR3 reads TGTGCCAGCAGCTTGCACAGGACTAACTATGGCTACACCTTC.

This chain connects TRBV30 to TRBJ2-2; the match to TRBD1 covers 10 bases. This CDR3 spans 13 amino acids. After removal of 4 bases from V and 7 bases from J, the junction contained 3 bases not matched to a gene. Per the germline V gene, CDR1 is GTSNPN and CDR2 is SVGIG (reference sequence). CDR3 in amino acids: CAWTGTGVGELFF. CDR3 in DNA: TGTGCCTGGACCGGGACAGGGGTCGGGGAGCTGTTTTTT.

This clone was counted between two and nine times. This chain connects TRBV4-2 to TRBJ1-4, with 8 bases lining up with TRBD1. The CDR3 spans 15 residues. CDR1 is LGHNA, CDR2 YNFKEQ, per germline. The junction had 4 bases not matched to a gene; V was cut back by 0 bases and J by 7 bases. CDR3 in DNA: TGTGCCAGCAGCCAAGACAGGGGGACAGGTGAAAAACTGTTTTTT. This translates into CASSQDRGTGEKLFF.

V and J are TRBV11-2 and TRBJ2-2, with 10 bases identical to TRBD2. Germline V CDR1 and CDR2: SGHAT, FQNNGV. Trimming cost V 2 bases and J 4 bases; bases outside gene matches: 7. The CDR3 has 17 residues. CDR3 residues: CASSLRGAGGITGELFF. The DNA of the CDR3 is TGTGCCAGCAGCTTACGAGGAGCGGGAGGGATCACCGGGGAGCTGTTTTTT.

The rearrangement links TRBV6-5 to TRBJ2-7; D gene uncertain. V was pared by 8 bases and J by 5 bases, with 16 bases between. The CDR3 has 13 amino acids. The germline V gene has CDR1 MNHEY and CDR2 SVGAGI. The chain's CDR3 is CASSVRPANEQYF. As DNA, the CDR3 is TGTGCCAGCTCCGTCCGGCCCGCCAACGAGCAGTACTTC.